Listed below are T cell receptor beta chains from one sample, sequenced in a study of regulatory T cells in long-lasting Graves disease. TCRdb redid the calling of the multiplex PCR reads with MiXCR, one entry per CDR3 protein. The sample lists approximately 400,000 distinct CDR3 sequences, around a sixth occurring once. The sample consisted of peripheral blood mononuclear cells (PBMCs), taken at new diagnosis, from a patient treated with antithyroid drugs. The receptors originated from a female donor with Graves disease. CDR3s include the opening cysteine and the closing phenylalanine or tryptophan.

CDR3aa: CSARDPAGGRENEQFF
v_gene: TRBV20-1

CDR3aa: CAIRGGSFVNTEAFF
v_gene: TRBV27

CDR3aa: CSVPDLGTGELFF
v_gene: TRBV29-1

CDR3aa: CASPKWGVNVLTF
v_gene: TRBV7-2

CDR3aa: CASSQHDRGGYTF
v_gene: TRBV7-3

CDR3aa: CASSPSGRARHEQFF
v_gene: TRBV12-3/TRBV12-4

CDR3aa: CASTPSLRWNEQFF
v_gene: TRBV3-1

CDR3aa: CAISPLQGANTEAFF
v_gene: TRBV10-3

CDR3aa: CASSSTQGYEQYF
v_gene: TRBV7-9

CDR3aa: CASSLRVRPDRPTSSGNTIYF
v_gene: TRBV12-3/TRBV12-4

CDR3aa: CASSGSSARGYNEQFF
v_gene: TRBV6-1

CDR3aa: CASSYSRRPHEQYF
v_gene: TRBV6-5

CDR3aa: CASSLAGLAGRKGVTQYF
v_gene: TRBV5-1

CDR3aa: CASSRAGVFSSDTQYF
v_gene: TRBV7-2

CDR3aa: CASSPPGLAGGTNEQFF
v_gene: TRBV5-1

CDR3aa: CASSSLASGSQDTQYF
v_gene: TRBV27

CDR3aa: CASSWGQTNYGYTF
v_gene: TRBV5-1

CDR3aa: CASSLYAYNEQFF
v_gene: TRBV28

CDR3aa: CSAGPRAGYGYTF
v_gene: TRBV20-1

CDR3aa: CASSLGSRDTDTQYF
v_gene: TRBV28

CDR3aa: CASSLALRGGIVTDTQYF
v_gene: TRBV7-2

CDR3aa: CATSSSGTEANYGYTF
v_gene: TRBV24-1

CDR3aa: CASSLEPTGLREQFF
v_gene: TRBV5-1

CDR3aa: CASSLIPSGLAEGVGNEQFF
v_gene: TRBV7-2

CDR3aa: CASSRPVGGNQPQHF
v_gene: TRBV6-1

CDR3aa: CASSPRNSYGYTF
v_gene: TRBV2

CDR3aa: CASSLRYREWHTGELFF
v_gene: TRBV19

CDR3aa: CVSSLFYGKGDEQYF
v_gene: TRBV11-1

CDR3aa: CASSLYLGETQYF
v_gene: TRBV7-2

CDR3aa: CASSPRQAQSDGYTF
v_gene: TRBV5-1

CDR3aa: CASRSGTGGSRPQHF
v_gene: TRBV2

CDR3aa: CASSPRLAGYNEQFF
v_gene: TRBV28

CDR3aa: CASSQDSGVEAFF
v_gene: TRBV3-1

CDR3aa: CASNLDRDRKLFF
v_gene: TRBV2

CDR3aa: CASSLDGRGNQPQHF
v_gene: TRBV27

CDR3aa: CASSPPGQGAETQYF
v_gene: TRBV27

CDR3aa: CASSRIGGDTQYF
v_gene: TRBV2

CDR3aa: CASSPSRLAGGEVETQYF
v_gene: TRBV9

CDR3aa: CASSVWDQETQYF
v_gene: TRBV7-2

CDR3aa: CAILRGGLTDTQYF
v_gene: TRBV2

CDR3aa: CASSPQVGNEQFF
v_gene: TRBV9

CDR3aa: CASSLNRRPGTEAFF
v_gene: TRBV12-3/TRBV12-4

CDR3aa: CASSPTGPGTEAFF
v_gene: TRBV13

CDR3aa: CSAVRQGANEKLFF
v_gene: TRBV20-1

CDR3aa: CASSSTRRTGELFF
v_gene: TRBV12-3/TRBV12-4

CDR3aa: CSARDVAGGTSNEKLFF
v_gene: TRBV20-1

CDR3aa: CASSHFYCWRELCDEQFF
v_gene: TRBV7-3

CDR3aa: CASSLGQALTEAFF
v_gene: TRBV5-1

CDR3aa: CAWRGPIVGEETQYF
v_gene: TRBV30

CDR3aa: CASSATPGIAGNTIYF
v_gene: TRBV2

CDR3aa: CASSLGLAGVNEQYF
v_gene: TRBV11-1